Listed here are 10 T cell receptor beta chains from one sample, sequenced in a study of T cell responses to AZD1222 COVID-19 vaccine. Only in-frame clones appear in the TCRdb table, and some are missing; sequencing was by immunoSEQ multiplex PCR. The sample consists of 54,000 or so clones, nearly 80% of them appearing once. The specimen comprised peripheral blood, sampled 28 days after the second AZD1222 dose. The receptor set was obtained from an adult who received the AZD1222 COVID-19 vaccine.

This sequence joins TRBV5-6 and TRBJ1-1, with TRBD1 matching 7 bases. The CDR3 covers 16 residues. The germline V gene encodes CDR1 SGHDT and CDR2 YYEEEE. The junction had 9 bases not matched to a gene; V was cut back by 1 base and J by 3 bases. CDR3 region: CASSLTGAGPYTEAFF. In DNA, the CDR3 is TGTGCCAGCAGCTTGACAGGGGCGGGCCCCTACACTGAAGCTTTCTTT. The full variable domain, rest sourced from reference TRBV5-6 and TRBJ1-1, is DAGVTQSPTHLIKTRGQQVTLRCSPKSGHDTVSWYQQALGQGPQFIFQYYEEEERQRGNFPDRFSGHQFPNYSSELNVNALLLGDSALYLCASSLTGAGPYTEAFFGQGTRLTVV.

CDR3 protein: CASSDGQNTGELFF. CDR3 coding DNA: TGCGCCAGCAGTGACGGACAGAACACCGGGGAGCTGTTTTTT. The chain uses TRBV5-1 and TRBJ2-2; D perhaps matches TRBD1 (5 bases). This CDR3 has 14 residues. The V end lost 5 bases, the J end lost 1 base, and 9 bases lay between the germline ends. Germline V CDR1 and CDR2: SGHRS, YFSETQ. Full variable domain (missing parts from reference TRBV5-1 and TRBJ2-2): KAGVTQTPRYLIKTRGQQVTLSCSPISGHRSVSWYQQTPGQGLQFLFEYFSETQRNKGNFPGRFSGRQFSNSRSEMNVSTLELGDSALYLCASSDGQNTGELFFGEGSRLTVL.

The chain carries TRBV5-4 and TRBJ2-2, with TRBD2 matching over 8 bases. CDR1 is SGHNT, CDR2 YYREEE, per germline (reference sequence). The CDR3 is 15 residues long. V dropped 3 bases and J dropped 7; count of bases not matched to a gene: 8. The CDR3 coding sequence is TGTGCCAGCAGCTCCCCCAGCGGGGGAAACGGGGAGCTGTTTTTT. It codes for CASSSPSGGNGELFF.

J is TRBJ1-5 and V is TRBV28, with a possible D match to TRBD1 (5 bases). There are 14 residues in the CDR3. Trimming removed 7 bases from V and 5 bases from J, with 15 bases in between. The germline CDR1 and CDR2 sequences are MDHEN and SYDVKM. This chain's CDR3 is CASTGAGNHQPQHF. CDR3 DNA: TGTGCCAGCACCGGGGCAGGTAATCATCAGCCCCAGCATTTT.

In this sample, this clone turned up a few times. V gene TRBV28 combines with J gene TRBJ1-5; D unresolved. The CDR3 totals 12 residues. Per germline, CDR1 MDHEN and CDR2 SYDVKM. Trimming removed 2 bases at V and 11 bases at J, with 10 bases between. The CDR3 region is CASSLTDVSQHF. CDR3 sequence (DNA): TGTGCCAGCAGTTTAACGGACGTCTCCCAGCATTTT.

The V and J genes are TRBV4-1 and TRBJ2-7; 8 bases match TRBD1. After removal of 3 bases from V and 4 bases from J, the junction contained 8 bases not matched to a gene. CDR1 is MGHRA, CDR2 YSYEKL, per germline. The CDR3 length is 15 residues. The CDR3 loop is CASSQAGTGVYEQYF. The CDR3 DNA is TGCGCCAGCAGCCAGGCCGGGACAGGAGTTTACGAGCAGTACTTC.

This clone was seen a single time. The chain recombines TRBV4-1 with TRBJ2-2; D is unresolved. Per the germline V gene, CDR1 is MGHRA and CDR2 is YSYEKL. The CDR3 is 14 residues long. V lost 0 bases to trimming and J lost 5 bases, with 7 bases between them. DNA for the CDR3: TGCGCCAGCAGCCAAGAATGGTTAACCGGGGAGCTGTTTTTT. Translation: CASSQEWLTGELFF.

The rearrangement uses TRBV28 and TRBJ2-1; the D is unclear. Looked up from germline, CDR1 is MDHEN and CDR2 is SYDVKM. The CDR3 is made up of 11 amino acids. Trimming stripped 3 bases from V and 6 bases from J, with 3 bases between. CDR3 sequence (DNA): TGTGCCAGCAGTTTGGTCAATGAGCAGTTCTTC. It translates to CASSLVNEQFF. The entire variable domain, with the rest obtained from reference TRBV28 and TRBJ2-1, is as follows: DVKVTQSSRYLVKRTGEKVFLECVQDMDHENMFWYRQDPGLGLRLIYFSYDVKMKEKGDIPEGYSVSREKKERFSLILESASTNQTSMYLCASSLVNEQFFGPGTRLTVL.

V gene TRBV15 combines with J gene TRBJ1-4; D may be TRBD1 (5 bases). This CDR3 is built from 16 residues. Deletions cut 0 bases from V and 4 bases from J, with 12 bases between. Germline V gene sequence: CDR1 LNHNV, CDR2 YYDKDF (reference sequence). The CDR3 sequence is CATSRDNGAFNEKLFF. The CDR3 nucleotides read TGTGCCACCAGCAGAGATAATGGGGCTTTTAATGAAAAACTGTTTTTT.

This clone was found a few times. The CDR3 DNA follows: TGTGCCAGCAGCTTCGGGACAGGGAACACCGGGGAGCTGTTTTTT. Encoded protein: CASSFGTGNTGELFF. This rearrangement joins TRBV11-3 to TRBJ2-2; 8 bases line up with TRBD1. Germline trimming cut 3 bases from V and 1 base from J; bases unmatched to any gene: 1. Germline V gene lookup returns CDR1 SGHNT and CDR2 YENEEA. The CDR3 is 15 amino acids.